This entry is about one T cell receptor beta chain. Its matching antigen is unknown. The sample originates from a study of a mutant IDH1 vaccine in newly diagnosed glioma. Overall study context: Vaccination started 4-6 weeks after radiotherapy alone, or with temozolomide cycles. Prior therapy was radiotherapy, temozolomide, or both; most received both. Study findings and constraints: Vaccine-induced responses were seen in under 95% of patients, spanning several MHC alleles.

There are 11 residues in the CDR3. Germline V gene sequence: CDR1 SGHNT, CDR2 YENEEA. Deletions cut 1 base from V and 6 bases from J, with 3 bases between. The method was immunoSEQ multiplex PCR; TCRdb's version includes in-frame clones alone and lacks a portion of them. The table lists roughly 32,000 clones, roughly 80% of them singletons. Time point in this sample: week 35, safety follow-up. What each vaccine dose contained was 300 ug of mutant IDH1 20-mer peptide, accompanied by topical imiquimod. The source was PBMCs, collected from a glioma patient whose treatment included an IDH1 peptide vaccine. The chain uses TRBV11-3 and TRBJ1-1; D uncertain. The source of this sequence is a woman aged 25 to 39 with glioma. Some clones in this sample may be carry-over from other donors' samples. The CDR3 DNA is TGTGCCAGCAGCTTAGCTTCTGAAGCTTTCTTT. It specifies CASSLASEAFF.